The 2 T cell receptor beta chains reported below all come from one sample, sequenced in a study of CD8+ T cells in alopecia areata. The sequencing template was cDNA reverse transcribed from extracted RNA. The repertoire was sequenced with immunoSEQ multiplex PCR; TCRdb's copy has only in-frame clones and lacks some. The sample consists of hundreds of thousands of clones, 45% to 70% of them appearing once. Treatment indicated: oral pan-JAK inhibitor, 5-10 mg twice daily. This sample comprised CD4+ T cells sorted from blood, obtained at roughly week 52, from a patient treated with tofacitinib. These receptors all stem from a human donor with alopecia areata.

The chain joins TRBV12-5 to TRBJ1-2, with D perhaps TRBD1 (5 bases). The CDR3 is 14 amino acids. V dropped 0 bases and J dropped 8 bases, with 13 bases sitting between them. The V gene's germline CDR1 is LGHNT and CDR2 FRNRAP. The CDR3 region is CASGLVRGAKGYTF. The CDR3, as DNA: TGTGCTAGTGGTTTGGTAAGGGGAGCAAAAGGCTACACCTTC.

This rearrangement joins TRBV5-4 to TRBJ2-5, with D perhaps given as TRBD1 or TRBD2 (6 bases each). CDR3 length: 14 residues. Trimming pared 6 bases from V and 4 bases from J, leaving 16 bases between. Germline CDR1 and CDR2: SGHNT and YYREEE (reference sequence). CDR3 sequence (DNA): TGTGCCAGCACCTTCGGGGGCTTCCGAGAGACCCAGTACTTC. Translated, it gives CASTFGGFRETQYF.